This TCR beta chain was sequenced for a study of T-cell memory formation after mild COVID-19. Study-wide context: Across donors, TCR clusters were largely donor specific.

This clonotype was counted only a few times. No antigen is known for it. Whole-study findings and limits: While clones contracting from day 15 to 85 were balanced between CD4 and CD8, later expanders leaned CD4+. Clones that contracted clustered mainly in CM and EM if CD4+ and in EMRA if CD8+.

TCRdb called the 5' RACE reads again in MiXCR, with one record for every CDR3 protein. The sample includes roughly 610,000 distinct CDR3 sequences, roughly 17% seen only once; the top ten take 8.1%. V dropped 1 base and J dropped 2 bases, with 6 bases sitting between them. Germline V gives CDR1 LGHDT, CDR2 YNNKEL (reference sequence). The CDR3 is made up of 13 amino acids. The clonotype was recovered from an adult woman who had mild COVID-19 (a few samples of this study predate the infection). Cell type and time point are not known. J is TRBJ2-7 and V is TRBV3-1; D ambiguous. Sequencing was done on a sample of PBMCs or a T cell subset sorted from them (not recorded which). DNA of the CDR3: TGTGCCAGCAGCCAAGGCAACACCTACGAGCAGTACTTC. Amino acids: CASSQGNTYEQYF.